The 17 T cell receptor beta chains in this list originate from one sample, sequenced in a study of CD8 T cells in Susac syndrome. The RNA input was roughly 0.45 to 1 ug, and it was reverse transcribed with random hexamers. Using its own MiXCR run on the immunoSEQ multiplex PCR reads, TCRdb lists one record per CDR3 protein. There are about 120,000 distinct CDR3 sequences in the sample; around 94% occur only once, and more than 0.2% lies in the top ten. The sample consisted of CD8+ T cells from PBMCs. These receptors all stem from a human donor with Susac syndrome.

This chain links TRBV7-9 with TRBJ2-7; the match to TRBD1 covers 7 bases. Germline lookup yields CDR1 SEHNR and CDR2 FQNEAQ (reference sequence). CDR3 size: 14 residues. Trimming took 5 bases from V and 4 from J; bases not matched to a gene: 8. CDR3 in DNA: TGTGCCAGCAGCCCGGGACAGAGACTTTACGAGCAGTACTTC. Translating it yields CASSPGQRLYEQYF.

The V call is TRBV6-6, the J call TRBJ1-1; D uncertain. The ends were cut back, 5 bases at V and 5 bases at J, with 9 bases in the middle. The CDR3 extends over 12 amino acids. Per the germline V gene, CDR1 is MNHNY and CDR2 is SVGAGI (reference sequence). The CDR3 DNA is TGTGCCAGCAGTAACGGGGATACTGAAGCTTTCTTT. It encodes CASSNGDTEAFF.

The chain links TRBV6-5 to TRBJ2-7; D might be TRBD1 (5 bases). The CDR3 sequence is 12 residues long. The germline gives CDR1 MNHEY, CDR2 SVGAGI. The germline V and J ends were trimmed by 2 bases and 9 bases, with 11 bases remaining between them. The DNA for the CDR3 is TGTGCCAGCAGTTACGGCTTAGGGGTGCAGTACTTC. Its translation: CASSYGLGVQYF.

The chain is built from TRBV7-3 and TRBJ2-2; D may be TRBD1 (7 bases). This CDR3 comprises 13 residues. Per germline, CDR1 SGHTA and CDR2 FQGTGA. Trimming left V 5 bases short and J 7 bases short, with 11 bases between. CDR3 sequence: CASSQGDFGELFF. DNA for the CDR3: TGTGCCAGCAGCCAGGGGGACTTCGGGGAGCTGTTTTTT.

The chain combines TRBV13 with TRBJ2-7; the match to TRBD1 covers 7 bases. The CDR3 contains 14 residues. Germline CDR1 and CDR2: PRHDT and FYEKMQ (reference sequence). The V segment lost 5 bases and the J segment 5 bases; nucleotides outside the gene matches: 9. The CDR3 protein is CASSPTHRGHEQYF. In DNA, the CDR3 is TGTGCCAGCAGCCCCACCCACAGGGGCCACGAGCAGTACTTC.

This clonotype was recorded only once. The chain uses TRBV30 and TRBJ2-1, with 7 bases identical to TRBD2. The CDR3 has 14 residues. After removal of 2 bases from V and 5 bases from J, the junction contained 6 bases not matched to a gene. In germline, CDR1 is GTSNPN, CDR2 SVGIG (reference sequence). The chain's CDR3 is CAWSHTTSNNEQFF. The CDR3 region has the DNA TGTGCCTGGAGTCACACGACTAGCAACAATGAGCAGTTCTTC.

The chain carries TRBV29-1 and TRBJ1-1; D gene unclear. The V end lost 1 base, the J end lost 6 bases, and 6 bases lay between the germline ends. CDR3 length: 11 residues. Germline assignment: CDR1 SQVTM and CDR2 ANQGSEA. DNA for the CDR3: TGCAGCGTTGAAGTGGCTCCTGAAGCTTTCTTT. It is translated as CSVEVAPEAFF.

The chain carries TRBV7-2 and TRBJ1-1; D gene ambiguous. V was shortened by 3 bases and J by 1 base, with 3 bases between the two germline ends. The germline V gene has CDR1 SGHTA and CDR2 FQGNSA. The CDR3 contains 12 residues. The CDR3 is CASSFRNTEAFF. The CDR3 DNA follows: TGTGCCAGCAGCTTCAGGAACACTGAAGCTTTCTTT.

This chain joins TRBV7-8 and TRBJ2-2, with a weak D call TRBD1 (6 bases). Germline V CDR1 and CDR2: SGHVS, FQNEAQ. The CDR3 extends over 14 amino acids. V was clipped by 5 bases and J by 7 bases, with 14 bases between them. CDR3 in DNA: TGTGCCAGCAGCCTAAACAGGGTACACGGGGAGCTGTTTTTT. Protein product: CASSLNRVHGELFF.

The V call is TRBV12-3 or TRBV12-4, the J call TRBJ1-1; D call uncertain. The CDR3 loop spans 11 amino acids. Deletions cut 6 bases from V and 8 bases from J, with 10 bases between. The CDR3 sequence: CASRTGSEAFF. CDR3 bases: TGTGCCAGCAGAACTGGGTCAGAAGCTTTCTTT.

The chain employs TRBV30 and TRBJ2-5; TRBD1 aligns across 7 bases. The CDR3 is made up of 15 amino acids. Germline V gene lookup returns CDR1 GTSNPN and CDR2 SVGIG (reference sequence). The J segment lost 5 bases and the V segment lost 2 bases, leaving 11 bases of the junction unmatched. CDR3 DNA: TGTGCCTGGAGTTCGATGACAGGGCTACGGGAGACCCAGTACTTC. Translation: CAWSSMTGLRETQYF.

V and J are TRBV9 and TRBJ2-5, with 7 bases aligning to TRBD1. The CDR3 totals 15 residues. Trimming cost V 3 bases and J 3 bases; bases outside gene matches: 8. CDR1 is SGDLS, CDR2 YYNGEE, per germline. CDR3 nucleotides: TGTGCCAGCAGCGCCTGGACAGGAGCTGAAGAGACCCAGTACTTC. This codes for CASSAWTGAEETQYF.

The chain employs TRBV7-3 and TRBJ2-1; TRBD2 matches at 11 bases. CDR1 and CDR2 from the germline V gene are SGHTA and FQGTGA. Germline trimming cut 4 bases from V and 7 bases from J; bases unmatched to any gene: 12. The length of the CDR3 is 17 residues. The CDR3 DNA reads as TGTGCCAGCAGCTCCCCTGGCCGGCTAGCGGGAGGAAATGAGCAGTTCTTC. Amino acids: CASSSPGRLAGGNEQFF. Full variable domain (remainder filled in from reference TRBV7-3 and TRBJ2-1): GAGVSQTPSNKVTEKGKYVELRCDPISGHTALYWYRQSLGQGPEFLIYFQGTGAADDSGLPNDRFFAVRPEGSVSTLKIQRTERGDSAVYLCASSSPGRLAGGNEQFFGPGTRLTVL.

V gene TRBV15 combines with J gene TRBJ2-7; unclear D gene. Germline-derived CDR1 and CDR2 are LNHNV and YYDKDF (reference sequence). Trimming shortened V by 0 bases and J by 9 bases, and 12 bases separated the two germline ends. This CDR3 spans 13 amino acids. The CDR3 is CATSRDVPEGQYF. CDR3 DNA sequence: TGTGCCACCAGCAGAGACGTGCCCGAAGGGCAGTACTTC.

This clonotype was seen a single time. This chain connects TRBV28 to TRBJ1-1; D remains unclear. This CDR3 has 14 amino acids. The germline V gene has CDR1 MDHEN and CDR2 SYDVKM. V shed 5 bases and J shed 8 bases, with 18 bases lying between them. CDR3 nucleotide sequence: TGTGCCAGCAGTATACGGGCGACCTTATCCGAAGCTTTCTTT. Translated, it gives CASSIRATLSEAFF.

The gene calls are TRBV12-3 or TRBV12-4 and TRBJ2-6, with D possibly being TRBD1 (5 bases). Deletions cut 3 bases from V and 1 base from J, with 16 bases between. The CDR3 runs 18 residues. CDR3: CASSFQGFTSSGANVLTF. For the CDR3, the DNA is TGTGCCAGCAGTTTCCAGGGATTCACGAGTTCTGGGGCCAACGTCCTGACTTTC.

The chain uses TRBV20-1 and TRBJ2-7, with D possibly TRBD1 on 6 matching bases. This CDR3 has 15 residues. Germline V CDR1 and CDR2: DFQATT, SNEGSKA (reference sequence). V shed 1 base and J shed 3 bases, with 16 bases lying between them. CDR3 sequence reads: CSARADSGADYEQYF. The CDR3 coding sequence is TGCAGTGCTAGAGCCGACTCAGGGGCAGACTACGAGCAGTACTTC.